This is a list of T cell receptor beta chains from one sample in a study of blood T cell repertoires in COVID-19. Sequencing was performed with immunoSEQ multiplex PCR; in TCRdb, only in-frame clones are kept and a portion is missing. There are some 150,000 clones in the sample; 65% to 85% occur only once, and about 5% lies in the top ten. Sequencing input: peripheral blood. These TCRs come from a woman in her forties or fifties with acute or convalescent COVID-19. CDR3s include the opening cysteine and the closing phenylalanine or tryptophan. D genes are given only for firm matches. Size is omitted from some rows. Given values are once, few, many or a class for expanded clones.

clone size: few; V gene: TRBV6-5; J gene: TRBJ1-2; D gene: .; CDR3 DNA: TGTGCCAGCACTAGTAGACTTGGACTCTATGGCTACACCTTC; CDR3 protein: CASTSRLGLYGYTF
clone size: .; V gene: TRBV29-1; J gene: TRBJ1-2; D gene: .; CDR3 DNA: TGCAGCGTTGAAGGTGTCAGCTATGGCTACACCTTC; CDR3 protein: CSVEGVSYGYTF
clone size: few; V gene: TRBV19; J gene: TRBJ1-5; D gene: .; CDR3 DNA: TGTGCCAGTAGTATAATGACAGCTAATCAGCCCCAGCATTTT; CDR3 protein: CASSIMTANQPQHF
clone size: .; V gene: TRBV28; J gene: TRBJ1-5; D gene: .; CDR3 DNA: TGTGCCAGCAGTTTGTCAGGGTACCAGCCCCAGCATTTT; CDR3 protein: CASSLSGYQPQHF
clone size: .; V gene: TRBV20-1; J gene: TRBJ2-3; D gene: .; CDR3 DNA: TGCAGTGCTAGTCGTGGGGGGGCTGGAGATACGCAGTATTTT; CDR3 protein: CSASRGGAGDTQYF
clone size: .; V gene: TRBV4-2; J gene: TRBJ1-4; D gene: TRBD1; CDR3 DNA: TGTGCCACTACCGACAGGGGTGGGACAACTAATGAAAAACTGTTTTTT; CDR3 protein: CATTDRGGTTNEKLFF
clone size: .; V gene: TRBV10-3; J gene: TRBJ1-1; D gene: .; CDR3 DNA: TGTGCCTCCCAATTGGAGTCCGCACAAGAAGCTTTCTTT; CDR3 protein: CASQLESAQEAFF
clone size: .; V gene: TRBV7-7; J gene: TRBJ2-2; D gene: TRBD2; CDR3 DNA: TGTGCCAGCAGCTTAGACGGGGGGGCAGGCGGGGAGCTGTTTTTT; CDR3 protein: CASSLDGGAGGELFF
clone size: .; V gene: TRBV12-5; J gene: TRBJ1-6; D gene: .; CDR3 DNA: TGTGCTAGCCCCAATGGTCGGCTAGTTTATAATTCACCCCTCCACTTT; CDR3 protein: CASPNGRLVYNSPLHF
clone size: .; V gene: TRBV5-1; J gene: TRBJ1-4; D gene: TRBD1; CDR3 DNA: TGCGCCAGCAGCGGACAGGGGGCGCCGAATGAAAAACTGTTTTTT; CDR3 protein: CASSGQGAPNEKLFF
clone size: .; V gene: TRBV12-3/TRBV12-4; J gene: TRBJ1-1; D gene: .; CDR3 DNA: TGTGCCAGCAGTCAGGGGACCCTGGGAGCTTTCTTT; CDR3 protein: CASSQGTLGAFF
clone size: once; V gene: TRBV5-8; J gene: TRBJ2-3; D gene: .; CDR3 DNA: TGTGCCAGCAGCTTAGACTGGGATACGCAGTATTTT; CDR3 protein: CASSLDWDTQYF
clone size: .; V gene: TRBV6-5; J gene: TRBJ1-2; D gene: TRBD1; CDR3 DNA: TGTGCCAGCAGCGACAGGGGAGGGTGGTATGGCTACACCTTC; CDR3 protein: CASSDRGGWYGYTF
clone size: many; V gene: TRBV6-2/TRBV6-3; J gene: TRBJ2-1; D gene: .; CDR3 DNA: TGTGCCAGCAGTTATGATGAGGGTTCTGGCAATGAGCAGTTCTTC; CDR3 protein: CASSYDEGSGNEQFF
clone size: .; V gene: TRBV5-1; J gene: TRBJ1-1; D gene: .; CDR3 DNA: TGCGCCAGCAGCTTTCAGGGTCAAAACACTGAAGCTTTCTTT; CDR3 protein: CASSFQGQNTEAFF
clone size: .; V gene: TRBV20-1; J gene: TRBJ2-3; D gene: TRBD2; CDR3 DNA: TGCAGTGCTAGTGTGGCGGGGGGGTCTAGCACAGATACGCAGTATTTT; CDR3 protein: CSASVAGGSSTDTQYF
clone size: .; V gene: TRBV5-1; J gene: TRBJ1-3; D gene: .; CDR3 DNA: TGCGCCAGCAGCCAGGGACTCTCTGGAAACACCATATATTTT; CDR3 protein: CASSQGLSGNTIYF
clone size: .; V gene: TRBV6-2/TRBV6-3; J gene: TRBJ1-2; D gene: .; CDR3 DNA: TGTGCCAGCAGCAACAGCGGTGGCTACACCTTC; CDR3 protein: CASSNSGGYTF
clone size: .; V gene: TRBV19; J gene: TRBJ2-7; D gene: TRBD2; CDR3 DNA: TGTGCCAGTAGTACGAGAAATAGCGGGGCTTACGAGCAGTACTTC; CDR3 protein: CASSTRNSGAYEQYF
clone size: .; V gene: TRBV19; J gene: TRBJ1-5; D gene: .; CDR3 DNA: TGTGCCAGTAGTGGCGGCCTAGGTGAGCCCCAGCATTTT; CDR3 protein: CASSGGLGEPQHF
clone size: .; V gene: TRBV2; J gene: TRBJ2-3; D gene: .; CDR3 DNA: TGTGCCAGCAGTCTAGATACGCAGTATTTT; CDR3 protein: CASSLDTQYF
clone size: .; V gene: TRBV27; J gene: TRBJ1-3; D gene: .; CDR3 DNA: TGTGCCAGCAGTGACGGGGGTACTGGAAACACCATATATTTT; CDR3 protein: CASSDGGTGNTIYF